This T cell receptor beta chain was recovered during a study of T cell responses to AZD1222 COVID-19 vaccine (dated by TCRdb to the early 2020s). Turning to the overall study: Because spike-specific TCR depth and breadth did not differ between the two schedules, AZD1222 recipients who got a second dose at roughly 4 weeks were pooled with those who got a second dose at roughly 12 weeks. TCR sequencing covered over 230 trial participants: 200 to 220 given two doses of AZD1222 and some 25 given two doses of MenACWY control vaccine. Enrollment into the trials was organized by age into subgroups of 18-55, 56-69 and 70-plus years, and those subgroups contained roughly 150, 30 and 60 TCR-sequenced participants, respectively. Points the paper makes about the study in general: Participants were mostly white British, with more females than males. The authors suggested clonal diversity may have been underestimated. After two AZD1222 doses, both the breadth and the depth of spike-specific TCRs were significantly higher than at day 0 and than in MenACWY recipients. Epitopes outside the regions mutated in the B.1.351 and B.1.1.7 variants were reportedly recognized by nearly half of the unique spike-specific TCRs. In the small 56-69-year group, the increase in depth fell short of significance, most likely because of low power. Conclusions about previously exposed vaccinees were limited because only a handful of AZD1222 recipients were SARS-CoV-2 seropositive at baseline. Because no samples from the day 14 peak response were available, repertoires could be characterized only after the peak T cell response. The whole spike protein was spanned by vaccine-associated CD4 TCRs, and dominant responses were seen in regions 160-218 and 743-854.

The CDR3 regions of human TCRbeta chains were analyzed by immunosequencing. In the source study's methods: Repertoire TCRs were matched against a reference library of SARS-CoV-2-specific TCRs generated with the MIRA antigen-specificity platform. Breadth was defined as the fraction of unique TCRs that were SARS-CoV-2-associated. Depth was defined as the fraction of total T cells that were SARS-CoV-2-associated. Using the MIRA data, each spike-specific TCR was assigned both to the spike region to which the TCR was reactive and to a CD4 or CD8 class. Log10-transformed breadth and depth values were compared by one-way ANOVA with Sidak's multiple comparisons tests. Sourced from immuneACCESS, this table was stored by TCRdb with only in-frame sequences that have V and J called. A share of the clones is absent; for the studies checked, an unresolved V gene accounts for under half, and the remainder has no known explanation. The V and J calls and the clone size are those of that table, but D and trimming were determined from the DNA. In this sample the table shows about 200,000 clones, around 88% of which occur a single time. The ten largest clones add up to over 6% of the sample.

The CDR3 measures 13 amino acids from cysteine to phenylalanine. The DNA shown is the 39-base CDR3, in frame from base 1. V is pared back by 8 bases and J by 4 bases, with 15 bases lying between the germline termini. The germline V gene yields KGHSH for CDR1 and LQKENI for CDR2. This clone was recorded once. Its antigen is not yet known. No clone much larger than this one lies a single base away; base qualities are absent. The time point label here, explained by the study, means: baseline before first vaccination. Vaccinee samples came from UK trials COV001 and COV002, including a single-blind randomized controlled phase 2/3 trial of AZD1222 (ChAdOx1 nCoV-19) in healthy adults. Trial participant PBMC samples were collected at day 0 and day 28 after the second dose for TCRbeta chain sequencing.

This clonotype originated in an adult in good health. This chain is built from TRBV18 and TRBJ2-7, and perhaps TRBD1 as D gene, on 6 matching bases. The sequences come from peripheral blood, collected on day 0 of AZD1222 vaccination. This receptor carries the CDR3 CASETGIGYEQYF. The nucleotides are TGTGCCAGCGAAACAGGGATAGGGTACGAGCAGTACTTC.